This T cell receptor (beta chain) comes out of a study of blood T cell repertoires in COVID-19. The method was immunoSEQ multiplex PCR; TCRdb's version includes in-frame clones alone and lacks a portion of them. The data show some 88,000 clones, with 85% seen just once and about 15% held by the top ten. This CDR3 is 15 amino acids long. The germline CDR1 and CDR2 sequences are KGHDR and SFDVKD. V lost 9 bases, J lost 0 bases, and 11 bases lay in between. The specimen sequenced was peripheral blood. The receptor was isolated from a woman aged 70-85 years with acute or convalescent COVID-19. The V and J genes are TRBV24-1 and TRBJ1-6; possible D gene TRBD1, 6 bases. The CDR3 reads CATQKGDSYNSPLHF. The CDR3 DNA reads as TGTGCCACCCAAAAGGGGGACTCCTATAATTCACCCCTCCACTTT.